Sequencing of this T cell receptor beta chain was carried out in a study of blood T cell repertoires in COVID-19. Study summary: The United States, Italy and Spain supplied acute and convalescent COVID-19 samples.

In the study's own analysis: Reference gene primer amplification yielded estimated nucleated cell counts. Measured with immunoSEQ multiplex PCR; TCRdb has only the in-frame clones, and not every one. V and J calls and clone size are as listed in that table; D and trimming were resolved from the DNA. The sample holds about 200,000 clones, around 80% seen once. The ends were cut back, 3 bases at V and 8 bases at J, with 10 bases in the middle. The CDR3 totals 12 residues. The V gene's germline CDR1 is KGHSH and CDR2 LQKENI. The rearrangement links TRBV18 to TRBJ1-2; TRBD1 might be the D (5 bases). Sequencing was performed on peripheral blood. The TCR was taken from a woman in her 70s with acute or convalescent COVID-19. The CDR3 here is CASSPGGLGYTF. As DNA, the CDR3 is TGTGCCAGCTCACCGGGGGGTCTGGGCTACACCTTC.